This T cell receptor beta chain was obtained from a study of beta chain features in type 1 diabetes. Expressed TCRB transcripts got sequenced, as all isolated RNA was reverse transcribed. Generated by immunoSEQ multiplex PCR, the TCRdb table keeps only in-frame clones and is missing some. The sample carries 150,000 or so clones, over 8.5% recorded once. In germline, CDR1 is MNHNY, CDR2 SVGAGI (reference sequence). V was shortened by 0 bases and J by 1 base, with 9 bases between the two germline ends. The CDR3 has 15 residues. The sequence derives from a man aged 18 to 29 in good health. Sequencing used central memory CD4+ T cells from blood. This chain connects TRBV6-6 to TRBJ2-5, with D unresolved. The CDR3 is CASSYSRGPQETQYF. In DNA, the CDR3 is TGTGCCAGCAGTTACTCTCGAGGACCCCAAGAGACCCAGTACTTC.